Below are 14 T cell receptor beta chains sequenced from a single sample in a study of blood T cell repertoires in COVID-19. Data came from immunoSEQ multiplex PCR; TCRdb stores just in-frame clones and leaves some out. Here the sample spans around 120,000 clones, less than 85% being singletons. The sequenced sample was peripheral blood. The receptors originated from a human donor with acute or convalescent COVID-19. The donor label of this sample is uncertain.

This chain connects TRBV5-1 to TRBJ2-2, with 7 bases lining up with TRBD1. The CDR3 extends over 16 amino acids. Germline CDR1 reads SGHRS; CDR2 reads YFSETQ. Unmatched junction bases numbered 8, after V lost 4 bases and J lost 2 bases. The DNA for the CDR3 is TGCGCCAGCAGCGCCCGCGGACAGGCTAACACCGGGGAGCTGTTTTTT. Protein sequence: CASSARGQANTGELFF. Variable domain in full (rest from reference TRBV5-1 and TRBJ2-2): KAGVTQTPRYLIKTRGQQVTLSCSPISGHRSVSWYQQTPGQGLQFLFEYFSETQRNKGNFPGRFSGRQFSNSRSEMNVSTLELGDSALYLCASSARGQANTGELFFGEGSRLTVL.

This clone was counted ten times or more. V is TRBV3-1 (or the pseudogene TRBV3-2) and J is TRBJ2-3; 9 positions match TRBD1. The CDR3 is made up of 14 amino acids. The V and J ends lost 3 bases and 4 bases, in that order; junction bases with no gene match: 2. The germline gives CDR1 LGHDT, CDR2 YNNKEL (reference sequence). CDR3 nucleotides: TGTGCCAGCAGCCAGGACAGGGGAGCAGATACGCAGTATTTT. Translated: CASSQDRGADTQYF.

This rearrangement joins TRBV30 to TRBJ2-7, with D unclear. Germline V gene data show CDR1 as GTSNPN and CDR2 as SVGIG (reference sequence). CDR3 size: 13 residues. With 5 bases removed from V and 2 bases from J, the gap between germline ends came to 13 bases. As DNA, the CDR3 is TGTGCCTGGCAGAGTAGCCTCCCCTACGAGCAGTACTTC. Protein product: CAWQSSLPYEQYF.

CDR3 loop: CASSPRSLKGDTQYF. The CDR3 DNA sequence: TGTGCCAGCAGCCCCCGTTCACTAAAGGGGGATACGCAGTATTTT. J is TRBJ2-3 and V is TRBV9; D possibly corresponds to TRBD1 (5 bases). Looked up from germline, CDR1 is SGDLS and CDR2 is YYNGEE. The CDR3 spans 15 residues. V was pared by 4 bases and J by 6 bases, with 18 bases between.

This clone has only a few counts. This sequence joins TRBV9 and TRBJ2-1; maybe TRBD1 (6 bases). Germline V CDR1 and CDR2: SGDLS, YYNGEE. This CDR3 has 14 residues. V was trimmed by 5 bases and J by 4 bases, leaving 13 bases between them. As DNA, the CDR3 is TGTGCCAGCAGTGCAGGGGTTGGGTACAATGAGCAGTTCTTC. Its protein is CASSAGVGYNEQFF.

This clone has a handful of counts. The rearrangement joins TRBV11-2 to TRBJ2-3, with a possible D match to TRBD2 (7 bases). This CDR3 contains 16 residues. From germline, CDR1 is SGHAT and CDR2 FQNNGV. V lost 1 base to trimming and J lost 6 bases, with 17 bases between them. As DNA, the CDR3 is TGTGCCAGCAGCTTAGCGGGGGGCCTATTTGCGGATACGCAGTATTTT. Encoded protein: CASSLAGGLFADTQYF. Complete variable domain (other parts from reference TRBV11-2 and TRBJ2-3): EAGVAQSPRYKIIEKRQSVAFWCNPISGHATLYWYQQILGQGPKLLIQFQNNGVVDDSQLPKDRFSAERLKGVDSTLKIQPAKLEDSAVYLCASSLAGGLFADTQYFGPGTRLTVL.

This rearrangement joins TRBV9 to TRBJ2-4; 9 nucleotides match TRBD1. With V trimmed by 0 bases and J by 8 bases, 6 bases remained unmatched. Germline V gene data show CDR1 as SGDLS and CDR2 as YYNGEE. The CDR3 sequence is 15 residues long. This CDR3 reads CASSVAGTGKDIQYF. CDR3 nucleotides: TGTGCCAGCAGCGTAGCAGGGACAGGGAAAGACATTCAGTACTTC.

The chain couples TRBV5-1 to TRBJ2-1; weak D call: TRBD2 (5 bases). The CDR3 spans 16 residues. The germline V and J ends were trimmed by 4 bases and 6 bases, with 20 bases remaining between them. Germline-derived CDR1 and CDR2 are SGHRS and YFSETQ. CDR3 in amino acids: CASSLGETPITNEQFF. CDR3 nucleotide sequence: TGCGCCAGCAGCCTGGGAGAGACTCCAATAACCAATGAGCAGTTCTTC.

The V call is TRBV29-1, the J call TRBJ1-2; TRBD1 matches 7 bases. V was clipped by 1 base and J by 8 bases; unmatched bases: 4. Germline V gene data show CDR1 as SQVTM and CDR2 as ANQGSEA. This CDR3 contains 12 residues. The CDR3 bases are TGCAGCGTTGAAGGGCAGGGGGACGGCTACACCTTC. Encoded protein: CSVEGQGDGYTF.

This chain uses TRBV5-6 with TRBJ1-4; perhaps TRBD1 as D (5 bases). The germline V gene has CDR1 SGHDT and CDR2 YYEEEE. The CDR3 contains 15 residues. With 0 bases removed from V and 8 bases from J, the gap between germline ends came to 14 bases. The CDR3 DNA reads TGTGCCAGCAGCTTGGGGGGCAGGCGTTCAGAAAAACTGTTTTTT. This translates into CASSLGGRRSEKLFF. Based on the CDR3 plus reference TRBV5-6 and TRBJ1-4, the full variable domain is DAGVTQSPTHLIKTRGQQVTLRCSPKSGHDTVSWYQQALGQGPQFIFQYYEEEERQRGNFPDRFSGHQFPNYSSELNVNALLLGDSALYLCASSLGGRRSEKLFFGSGTQLSVL.

The rearrangement uses TRBV7-6 and TRBJ1-3, with 8 bases that match TRBD1. With V trimmed by 5 bases and J by 8 bases, 8 bases remained unmatched. Germline V gene lookup returns CDR1 SGHVS and CDR2 FNYEAQ. The CDR3 is 14 amino acids. Here the CDR3 DNA reads TGTGCCAGCAGCGCAACAGGGGGTCGAGACACCATATATTTT. Residues: CASSATGGRDTIYF.

J is TRBJ1-2 and V is TRBV7-9, with D maybe TRBD1 (6 bases). V lost 2 bases and J lost 0, with 13 bases in between. The CDR3 length is 16 residues. Germline values: CDR1 SEHNR, CDR2 FQNEAQ (reference sequence). The DNA for the CDR3 is TGTGCCAGCAGCTTACTAGGTCGGACAGCTAACTATGGCTACACCTTC. Its translation: CASSLLGRTANYGYTF.

This chain connects TRBV3-1 (or the pseudogene TRBV3-2) to TRBJ1-2; possibly TRBD1 for D (5 bases). CDR1 is LGHDT and CDR2 is YNNKEL in the germline V gene (reference sequence). V lost 1 base to trimming and J lost 1 base, with 13 bases between them. The CDR3 is 16 amino acids. CDR3 protein: CASSQGTWGDNYGYTF. The CDR3 DNA reads as TGTGCCAGCAGCCAAGGGACGTGGGGGGATAACTATGGCTACACCTTC.

The chain's CDR3 is CASSLGHLGTDTQYF. The CDR3 bases are TGTGCCAGCAGCCTAGGACACCTCGGCACAGATACGCAGTATTTT. V is TRBV9 and J is TRBJ2-3; D possibly corresponds to TRBD1 (5 bases). This CDR3 has 15 residues. Trimming removed 4 bases at V and 1 base at J, with 13 bases between. The germline gives CDR1 SGDLS, CDR2 YYNGEE. Variable domain in full (rest from reference TRBV9 and TRBJ2-3): DSGVTQTPKHLITATGQRVTLRCSPRSGDLSVYWYQQSLDQGLQFLIQYYNGEERAKGNILERFSAQQFPDLHSELNLSSLELGDSALYFCASSLGHLGTDTQYFGPGTRLTVL.